Listed here are 4 T cell receptor beta chains from one sample, sequenced in a study of T cell responses to AZD1222 COVID-19 vaccine. Here immunoSEQ multiplex PCR was the method, and the copy in TCRdb shows in-frame clones only, minus some. Of approximately 91,000 clones listed, roughly 90% are singletons. The sample here was peripheral blood, taken on day 0 of AZD1222 vaccination. Source of these receptors: an adult in good health.

The chain is built from TRBV30 and TRBJ1-3; D is unclear. This CDR3 region has 13 residues. Trimming pared 2 bases from V and 0 bases from J, leaving 5 bases between. Germline CDR1 reads GTSNPN; CDR2 reads SVGIG (reference sequence). The DNA of the CDR3 is TGTGCCTGGAGTCCTAGCTCTGGAAACACCATATATTTT. Protein product: CAWSPSSGNTIYF.

The chain combines TRBV11-1 with TRBJ1-1; 10 nucleotides align to TRBD1. This CDR3 contains 13 residues. Germline V gene data show CDR1 as SGHAT and CDR2 as FQDESV (reference sequence). The J segment lost 11 bases and the V segment lost 5 bases, leaving 8 bases of the junction unmatched. Here the CDR3 reads CASSISTGGFAFF. The CDR3 bases are TGTGCCAGCAGCATCTCGACAGGGGGCTTTGCTTTCTTT.

This clone was observed a single time. V and J are TRBV27 and TRBJ2-1; TRBD2 matches 10 bases. Trimming took 5 bases from V and 8 from J; bases not matched to a gene: 12. The CDR3 is 16 residues long. The germline gives CDR1 MNHEY, CDR2 SMNVEV (reference sequence). This chain's CDR3 is CASSRTLAGALYEQFF. The CDR3 bases are TGTGCCAGCAGTCGTACCCTAGCGGGGGCCCTTTATGAGCAGTTCTTC.

The chain employs TRBV6-5 and TRBJ2-5; 10 nucleotides match TRBD1. CDR1 and CDR2 (germline): MNHEY, SVGAGI. With 10 bases clipped from V and 5 bases from J, the junction kept 7 bases outside the gene matches. The CDR3 loop spans 13 amino acids. This CDR3 is CATRQGAAETQYF. The CDR3 nucleotides read TGTGCCACCCGACAGGGGGCAGCGGAGACCCAGTACTTC.